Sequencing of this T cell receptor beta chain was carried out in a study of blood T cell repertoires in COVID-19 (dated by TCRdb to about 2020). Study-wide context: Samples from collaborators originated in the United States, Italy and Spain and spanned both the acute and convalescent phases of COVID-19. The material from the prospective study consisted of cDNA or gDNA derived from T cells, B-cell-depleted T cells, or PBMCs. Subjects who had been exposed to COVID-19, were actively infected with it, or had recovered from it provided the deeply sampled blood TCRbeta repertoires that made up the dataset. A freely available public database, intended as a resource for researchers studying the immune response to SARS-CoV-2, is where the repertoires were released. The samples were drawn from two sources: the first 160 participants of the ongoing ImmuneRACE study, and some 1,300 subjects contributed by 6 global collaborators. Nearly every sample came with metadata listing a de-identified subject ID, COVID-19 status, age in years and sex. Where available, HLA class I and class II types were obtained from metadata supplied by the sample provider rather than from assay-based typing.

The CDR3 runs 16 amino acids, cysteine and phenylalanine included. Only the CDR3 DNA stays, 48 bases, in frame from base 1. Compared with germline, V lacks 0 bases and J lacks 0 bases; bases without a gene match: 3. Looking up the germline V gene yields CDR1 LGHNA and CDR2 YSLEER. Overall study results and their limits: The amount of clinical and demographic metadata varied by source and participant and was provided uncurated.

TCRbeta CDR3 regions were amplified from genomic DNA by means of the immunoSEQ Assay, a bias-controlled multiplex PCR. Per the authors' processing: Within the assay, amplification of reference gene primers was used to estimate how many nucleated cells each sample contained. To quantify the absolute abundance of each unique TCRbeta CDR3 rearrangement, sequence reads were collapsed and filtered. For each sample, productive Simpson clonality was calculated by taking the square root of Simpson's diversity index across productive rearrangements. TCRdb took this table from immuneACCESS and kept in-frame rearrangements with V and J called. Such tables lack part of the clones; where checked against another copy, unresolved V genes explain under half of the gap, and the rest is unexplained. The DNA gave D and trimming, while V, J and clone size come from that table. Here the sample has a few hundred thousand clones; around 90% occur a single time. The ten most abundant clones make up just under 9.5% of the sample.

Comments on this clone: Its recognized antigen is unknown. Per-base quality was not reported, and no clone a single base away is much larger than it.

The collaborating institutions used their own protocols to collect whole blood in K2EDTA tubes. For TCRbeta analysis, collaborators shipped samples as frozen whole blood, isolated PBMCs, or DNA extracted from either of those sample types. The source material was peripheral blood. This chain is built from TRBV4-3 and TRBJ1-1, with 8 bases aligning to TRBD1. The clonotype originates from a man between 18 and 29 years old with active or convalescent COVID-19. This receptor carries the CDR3 CASSQDGDRMNTEAFF. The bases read TGCGCCAGCAGCCAAGACGGGGACAGGATGAACACTGAAGCTTTCTTT.